This T cell receptor (beta chain) was identified in a study of shared clonotypes between healthy human individuals. With 4 bases removed from V and 8 bases from J, the gap between germline ends came to 11 bases. The CDR3 totals 13 residues. Germline V gene sequence: CDR1 SGHDN, CDR2 FVKESK. As regards this clone: Its target is not known.

Each subset's genomic DNA was split evenly across several immunoSEQ plates. Measured with immunoSEQ multiplex PCR; TCRdb has only the in-frame clones, and not every one. Among about 1 million clones listed, about 75% were seen once. Study-level points and caveats: A handful of donors shared approximately 5% of their naive CD4 clonotypes. Memory subsets generally showed smaller estimated richness than naive subsets did. Sharing of clonotypes among donors was expected to vary with sequencing depth.

The chain carries TRBV14 and TRBJ1-4; D uncertain. The source is a man younger than 35 in good health. Sequences were obtained from memory CD4+ T cells sorted from blood. Subset given: CD45RA-negative fraction. The CDR3 DNA is TGTGCCAGCAGCCCAAAAACGAGGGAAAAACTGTTTTTT. It encodes CASSPKTREKLFF.